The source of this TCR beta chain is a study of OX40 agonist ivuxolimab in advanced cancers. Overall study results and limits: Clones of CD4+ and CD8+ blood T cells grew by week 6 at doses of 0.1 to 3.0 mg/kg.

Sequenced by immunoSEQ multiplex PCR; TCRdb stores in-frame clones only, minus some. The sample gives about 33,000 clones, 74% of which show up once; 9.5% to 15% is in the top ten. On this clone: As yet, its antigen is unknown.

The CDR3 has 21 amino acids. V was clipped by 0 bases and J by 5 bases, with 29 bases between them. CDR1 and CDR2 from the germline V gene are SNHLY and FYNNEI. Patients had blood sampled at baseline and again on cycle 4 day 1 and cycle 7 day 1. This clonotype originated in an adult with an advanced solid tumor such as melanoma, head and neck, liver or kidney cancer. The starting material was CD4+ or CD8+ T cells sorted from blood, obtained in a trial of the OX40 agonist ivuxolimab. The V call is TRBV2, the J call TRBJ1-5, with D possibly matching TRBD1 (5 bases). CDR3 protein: CASSEALRVFRGVRPHQPQHF. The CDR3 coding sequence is TGTGCCAGCAGTGAAGCGCTTCGGGTTTTTCGAGGGGTCAGGCCCCATCAGCCCCAGCATTTT. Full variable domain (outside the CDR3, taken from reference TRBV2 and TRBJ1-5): EPEVTQTPSHQVTQMGQEVILRCVPISNHLYFYWYRQILGQKVEFLVSFYNNEISEKSEIFDDQFSVERPDGSNFTLKIRSTKLEDSAMYFCASSEALRVFRGVRPHQPQHFGDGTRLSIL.